Listed here are 22 T cell receptor beta chains from one sample, sequenced in a study of identical twins. One entry per CDR3 protein results from TCRdb running MiXCR on the 5' RACE reads. The data show around 960,000 distinct CDR3 sequences, approximately 13% seen once. The same data also contributed to another study, on yellow fever vaccine responses in identical twins.

Sequencing used PBMCs. These receptor sequences come from a woman aged 18-30 years in good health.

The J gene is TRBJ1-5, the V gene TRBV29-1, with TRBD1 as a possible D gene (6 bases). Looked up from germline, CDR1 is SQVTM and CDR2 is ANQGSEA. Trimming cost V 6 bases and J 0 bases, with 15 bases left between them. The CDR3 has 15 amino acids. The CDR3 loop is CSVADSTYSNQPQHF. CDR3 coding DNA: TGCAGCGTAGCGGACAGTACTTATAGCAATCAGCCCCAGCATTTT. The whole variable domain, remainder taken from reference TRBV29-1 and TRBJ1-5, is SAVISQKPSRDICQRGTSLTIQCQVDSQVTMMFWYRQQPGQSLTLIATANQGSEATYESGFVIDKFPISRPNLTFSTLTVSNMSPEDSSIYLCSVADSTYSNQPQHFGDGTRLSIL.

This clonotype was picked up a small number of times. The V and J genes are TRBV9 and TRBJ2-3, with D maybe TRBD2 (6 bases). V was cut by 3 bases and J by 0 bases, with 11 bases left in between. Germline-derived CDR1 and CDR2 are SGDLS and YYNGEE. This CDR3 has 15 amino acids. The CDR3 DNA sequence: TGTGCCAGCAGCGCCCAGACTAGAAGCACAGATACGCAGTATTTT. It codes for CASSAQTRSTDTQYF.

This clonotype was counted a few times. This chain uses TRBV11-2 with TRBJ1-2; D perhaps matches TRBD1 (6 bases). Per the germline V gene, CDR1 is SGHAT and CDR2 is FQNNGV. Trimming shortened V by 0 bases and J by 1 base, and 12 bases separated the two germline ends. The CDR3 spans 16 residues. CDR3 protein: CASSLDLEGVNYGYTF. CDR3 sequence (DNA): TGTGCCAGCAGCTTAGATCTGGAGGGGGTTAACTATGGCTACACCTTC.

This clonotype was seen a few times. The genes are TRBV29-1 and TRBJ2-3, with a possible D match to TRBD2 (6 bases). CDR3 length: 14 residues. CDR1 and CDR2 from the germline V gene are SQVTM and ANQGSEA. V was pared by 4 bases and J by 2 bases, with 13 bases between. Here the CDR3 DNA reads TGCAGCGTTGGTGGTAGCGGTTTCACAGATACGCAGTATTTT. It translates to CSVGGSGFTDTQYF.

The table lists this clonotype with many counts. This CDR3 is CSARDWRAGVTDTQYF. The DNA of the CDR3 is TGCAGTGCTAGAGATTGGAGAGCGGGAGTAACAGATACGCAGTATTTT. The chain employs TRBV20-1 and TRBJ2-3; 8 nucleotides line up with TRBD2. The J segment lost 3 bases and the V segment lost 0 bases, leaving 8 bases of the junction unmatched. The germline gives CDR1 DFQATT, CDR2 SNEGSKA (reference sequence). The CDR3 runs to 16 residues.

The chain is built from TRBV20-1 and TRBJ2-1; 16 positions agree with TRBD2. There are 17 residues in the CDR3. Germline values: CDR1 DFQATT, CDR2 SNEGSKA (reference sequence). Losses at the gene ends were 3 bases for V and 2 bases for J; bases not matched to a gene: 4. CDR3 region: CSASAGTSGRAYNEQFF. The DNA of the CDR3 is TGCAGTGCTAGTGCCGGGACTAGCGGGAGGGCCTACAATGAGCAGTTCTTC.

This clonotype has ten or more counts. The J gene is TRBJ1-1, the V gene TRBV28; D might be TRBD1 (6 bases). The germline gives CDR1 MDHEN, CDR2 SYDVKM. V lost 3 bases, J lost 10 bases, and 18 bases lay in between. CDR3 length: 14 amino acids. CDR3 amino acids: CASSFSGGGVRAFF. CDR3 DNA sequence: TGTGCCAGCAGTTTTAGTGGGGGCGGGGTGCGAGCTTTCTTT.

This clonotype was recorded a few times. V gene TRBV7-3 combines with J gene TRBJ2-2; D gene uncertain. The CDR3 loop spans 16 amino acids. Deletions cut 4 bases from V and 3 bases from J, with 15 bases between. Germline values: CDR1 SGHTA, CDR2 FQGTGA. The CDR3 loop is CASSSLPRRDTGELFF. CDR3 coding DNA: TGTGCCAGCAGCTCCCTCCCTAGACGGGACACCGGGGAGCTGTTTTTT.

This clonotype has only a few counts. The rearrangement joins TRBV2 to TRBJ2-4, with D possibly being TRBD1 or TRBD2 (5 bases each). The CDR3 consists of 17 residues. Germline V lookup: CDR1 SNHLY, CDR2 FYNNEI. V gave up 6 bases and J gave up 2 bases, with 20 bases separating them. CDR3 residues: CASRDRGNAGTKNIQYF. In nucleotides, the CDR3 is TGTGCCAGCAGGGATAGAGGGAATGCAGGGACCAAAAACATTCAGTACTTC.

This clonotype was seen a handful of times. The J gene is TRBJ2-3, the V gene TRBV28; TRBD1 matches 7 bases. With V trimmed by 2 bases and J by 3 bases, 8 bases remained unmatched. The germline gives CDR1 MDHEN, CDR2 SYDVKM. The CDR3 covers 16 residues. Here the CDR3 DNA reads TGTGCCAGCAGTTTAAGGTCAGGGGGAACGACAGATACGCAGTATTTT. Amino acids: CASSLRSGGTTDTQYF.

The sample holds a few counts of this clonotype. The rearrangement joins TRBV6-1 to TRBJ2-5; 8 nucleotides align to TRBD1. CDR1 and CDR2 (germline): MNHNS, SASEGT. Germline trimming cut 7 bases from V and 4 bases from J; bases unmatched to any gene: 8. This CDR3 is 14 amino acids long. CDR3 sequence reads: CASNRQGWGETQYF. Here the CDR3 DNA reads TGTGCCAGCAACCGACAGGGGTGGGGAGAGACCCAGTACTTC.

This clonotype was observed a few times. The V and J genes are TRBV2 and TRBJ2-3; unclear D gene. V shed 5 bases and J shed 7 bases, with 13 bases lying between them. This CDR3 spans 13 amino acids. Per germline, CDR1 SNHLY and CDR2 FYNNEI. CDR3 nucleotides: TGTGCCAGCAGTCCCACCGACATGAATACGCAGTATTTT. As protein: CASSPTDMNTQYF.

The table lists this clonotype with a few counts. The chain uses TRBV10-3 and TRBJ1-5, with a possible D match to TRBD1 (5 bases). Germline CDR1 is ENHRY and CDR2 is SYGVKD. Trimming shortened V by 0 bases and J by 2 bases, and 8 bases separated the two germline ends. The CDR3 is 15 residues long. The CDR3 spells CAISESGVGNQPQHF. The CDR3 DNA is TGTGCCATCAGTGAGTCGGGGGTTGGCAATCAGCCCCAGCATTTT.

This clonotype was detected only a few times. The genes are TRBV12-3 or TRBV12-4 and TRBJ2-1; TRBD2 aligns across 14 bases. The CDR3 totals 15 residues. The trim removed 6 bases at V and 9 bases at J, leaving 7 bases unmatched. CDR3 sequence reads: CASRRLAGGQVEQFF. CDR3 bases: TGTGCCAGCAGACGACTAGCGGGGGGGCAAGTTGAGCAGTTCTTC.

Many counts were recorded for this clonotype. The rearrangement joins TRBV12-3 or TRBV12-4 to TRBJ1-2, with TRBD1 matching over 7 bases. V shed 5 bases, J shed 12 bases, and the junction held 15 bases outside the gene matches. This CDR3 contains 14 residues. CDR3 sequence: CASSRNTGAPSHTF. CDR3 nucleotides: TGTGCCAGCAGTAGAAATACAGGGGCCCCGAGCCACACCTTC.

This clonotype showed up many times. The chain is built from TRBV12-3 or TRBV12-4 and TRBJ2-7; D is undetermined. CDR3 length: 12 residues. Trimming pared 1 base from V and 2 bases from J, leaving 3 bases between. The CDR3 spells CASSLGTYEQYF. The CDR3 DNA is TGTGCCAGCAGTTTAGGAACCTACGAGCAGTACTTC.

This clonotype was observed a few times. The chain employs TRBV4-1 and TRBJ2-1, with D possibly TRBD1 on 5 matching bases. The germline V and J ends were trimmed by 5 bases and 7 bases, with 18 bases remaining between them. The CDR3 consists of 15 residues. The V gene's germline CDR1 is MGHRA and CDR2 YSYEKL. CDR3 sequence reads: CASSYDLIQGNEQFF. The DNA of the CDR3 is TGCGCCAGCAGCTACGACCTTATCCAGGGAAATGAGCAGTTCTTC.

The genes are TRBV6-1 and TRBJ1-1; unclear D gene. V lost 9 bases and J 1 base, leaving 12 bases between the germline ends. The CDR3 runs 13 residues. Germline V gives CDR1 MNHNS, CDR2 SASEGT. CDR3 amino acids: CASRQLRNTEAFF. The CDR3 coding sequence is TGTGCCAGTAGACAACTCCGGAACACTGAAGCTTTCTTT.

This sequence joins TRBV6-2 or TRBV6-3 and TRBJ1-2; D is possibly TRBD1 (6 bases). Trimming stripped 2 bases from V and 4 bases from J, with 11 bases between. This CDR3 is built from 14 residues. The germline V gene has CDR1 MNHEY and CDR2 SVGEGT. The chain's CDR3 is CASSYPTGRYGYTF. The CDR3 DNA sequence: TGTGCCAGCAGTTACCCGACAGGCCGCTATGGCTACACCTTC.

This clonotype was seen at least ten times. This chain joins TRBV7-9 and TRBJ1-1; D is perhaps TRBD1 (5 bases). This CDR3 is built from 13 residues. V lost 6 bases to trimming and J lost 0 bases, with 8 bases between them. The germline V gene has CDR1 SEHNR and CDR2 FQNEAQ (reference sequence). This chain's CDR3 is CASRGEVNTEAFF. The CDR3 bases are TGTGCCAGCAGGGGGGAGGTGAACACTGAAGCTTTCTTT. Full variable domain (rest looked up from reference TRBV7-9 and TRBJ1-1): DTGVSQNPRHKITKRGQNVTFRCDPISEHNRLYWYRQTLGQGPEFLTYFQNEAQLEKSRLLSDRFSAERPKGSFSTLEIQRTEQGDSAMYLCASRGEVNTEAFFGQGTRLTVV.

This clonotype was seen only a few times. This chain joins TRBV29-1 and TRBJ2-7; maybe TRBD1 (7 bases). Germline V gene sequence: CDR1 SQVTM, CDR2 ANQGSEA. This CDR3 spans 13 amino acids. V lost 0 bases and J 5 bases, leaving 11 bases between the germline ends. The CDR3: CSVEDRGEHEQYF. CDR3 DNA sequence: TGCAGCGTTGAAGACAGGGGGGAACACGAGCAGTACTTC.

The V and J genes are TRBV10-3 and TRBJ2-7; no firm D call. The CDR3 is made up of 13 amino acids. Germline V gene data show CDR1 as ENHRY and CDR2 as SYGVKD. V lost 2 bases, J lost 0 bases, and 5 bases lay in between. CDR3 sequence (DNA): TGTGCCATCAGTGAGGTGGGCTCCTACGAGCAGTACGTC. As protein: CAISEVGSYEQYV.